This note documents a single T cell receptor (beta chain) sequence. Trimming removed 3 bases from V and 3 bases from J, with 8 bases in between. Germline V gene data show CDR1 as SGHKS and CDR2 as YYEKEE (reference sequence). This CDR3 spans 13 amino acids. This entry is derived from a study of blood T cell repertoires in COVID-19. Across the whole study: The cDNA or gDNA used as material had been derived from T cells, B-cell-depleted T cells, or PBMCs.

Only in-frame clones appear in the TCRdb table, and some are missing; sequencing was by immunoSEQ multiplex PCR. The repertoire holds 300,000 to 400,000 clones, with around 84% as singletons. Before they entered the study, exposed participants had met a COVID-19 case within 2 weeks. The chain combines TRBV5-5 with TRBJ2-3; D is unresolved. The clonotype originates from a woman aged 30 to 39 who had been exposed to COVID-19. Sequenced input: PBMCs or T cells enriched from blood (not recorded which). In nucleotides, the CDR3 is TGTGCCAGCAGCTGGCCCCTTACAGATACGCAGTATTTT. Protein sequence: CASSWPLTDTQYF.